This passage covers 31 T cell receptor beta chains from one sample sequenced in a study of cytomegalovirus exposure and HLA in healthy donors. The PCR employed 60 Vbeta primers together with 13 Jbeta primers. The repertoire was sequenced with immunoSEQ multiplex PCR; TCRdb's copy has only in-frame clones and lacks some. The data show 150,000 to 200,000 clones, 80% seen once. Specimen: PBMCs. The receptor set was obtained from a girl between 5 and 17 years old in good health and CMV-seropositive.

The V and J genes are TRBV30 and TRBJ2-6, with no clear D. The germline gives CDR1 GTSNPN, CDR2 SVGIG (reference sequence). Trimming pared 1 base from V and 4 bases from J, leaving 2 bases between. The CDR3 sequence is 12 residues long. CDR3 protein: CAWSAGANVLTF. The CDR3 region has the DNA TGTGCCTGGAGTGCAGGGGCCAACGTCCTGACTTTC.

The CDR3 is CSVEGTGVYEQYF. CDR3 DNA: TGCAGCGTTGAGGGGACAGGGGTTTACGAGCAGTACTTC. The rearrangement joins TRBV29-1 to TRBJ2-7; 10 bases are a match to TRBD1. Germline CDR1 reads SQVTM; CDR2 reads ANQGSEA. Germline trimming cut 3 bases from V and 4 bases from J; bases unmatched to any gene: 3. The CDR3 has 13 amino acids.

V is TRBV20-1 and J is TRBJ2-7; D is ambiguous. The germline CDR1 and CDR2 sequences are DFQATT and SNEGSKA (reference sequence). V was cut by 2 bases and J by 4 bases, with 6 bases left in between. This CDR3 comprises 11 residues. The CDR3 region has the DNA TGCAGTGCTAGAAACAGTTACGAGCAGTACTTC. Translation gives CSARNSYEQYF.

This chain connects TRBV6-5 to TRBJ1-1; 9 bases map to TRBD1. The CDR3 runs to 14 residues. The trim removed 7 bases at V and 9 bases at J, leaving 12 bases unmatched. The germline CDR1 and CDR2 sequences are MNHEY and SVGAGI. Here the CDR3 reads CASTRDRVYAKAFF. The CDR3 nucleotides are TGTGCCAGCACCAGGGACAGGGTATATGCTAAAGCTTTCTTT.

The chain carries TRBV21-1 and TRBJ1-2. TRBV21-1 is tagged as a pseudogene. CDR3 length equals 14 residues. CDR3 DNA sequence: TGTGCCAGCAGGTCTAGGAGGCAGCCGAGGGGCTACACCTTC. Its protein product is CASRSRRQPRGYTF.

The chain links TRBV5-4 to TRBJ2-2; a weak D match, TRBD1 (5 bases). The CDR3 extends over 15 amino acids. V lost 6 bases to trimming and J lost 1 base, with 13 bases between them. CDR1 and CDR2 (germline): SGHNT, YYREEE (reference sequence). The CDR3, as DNA: TGTGCCAGCATCGCAGGGCCCTTGAACACCGGGGAGCTGTTTTTT. This translates into CASIAGPLNTGELFF.

The chain combines TRBV6-1 with TRBJ2-7, with TRBD2 as a possible D gene (6 bases). Germline V gene data show CDR1 as MNHNS and CDR2 as SASEGT. The CDR3 extends over 13 amino acids. The germline V and J ends were trimmed by 7 bases and 4 bases, with 14 bases remaining between them. The CDR3 DNA is TGTGCCAGCATAAGGGACTTCGGGTACGAGCAGTACTTC. It encodes CASIRDFGYEQYF.

The chain combines TRBV29-1 with TRBJ1-2; D is uncertain. The V gene lost 8 bases and the J gene lost 0 bases, with 10 bases spanning the gap. Germline V gene lookup returns CDR1 SQVTM and CDR2 ANQGSEA. This CDR3 spans 12 amino acids. The CDR3 spells CSFFSSNYGYTF. DNA of the CDR3: TGCAGCTTTTTCAGTTCTAACTATGGCTACACCTTC.

This chain joins TRBV7-2 and TRBJ1-5; tentative D call: TRBD1 (5 bases). This CDR3 is built from 15 residues. Deletions cut 5 bases from V and 6 bases from J, with 17 bases between. Germline V CDR1 and CDR2: SGHTA, FQGNSA. CDR3 residues: CASSPEGLGGQPQHF. The CDR3 nucleotides read TGTGCCAGCAGCCCGGAGGGGCTAGGTGGTCAGCCCCAGCATTTT.

The rearrangement links TRBV5-1 to TRBJ1-2; D is perhaps TRBD1 (5 bases). Germline V gives CDR1 SGHRS, CDR2 YFSETQ. The CDR3 contains 13 residues. V was trimmed by 1 base and J by 7 bases, leaving 11 bases between them. As DNA, the CDR3 is TGCGCCAGCAGCTTGCGGGGGTATCGTGGCTACACCTTC. It yields the protein CASSLRGYRGYTF.

The chain combines TRBV7-3 with TRBJ2-5; weak D call: TRBD2 (6 bases). This CDR3 has 13 amino acids. V lost 5 bases, J lost 3 bases, and 10 bases lay in between. The V gene's germline CDR1 is SGHTA and CDR2 FQGTGA. Written as DNA, the CDR3 is TGTGCCAGCAGCGGATCTAGCGAAGAGACCCAGTACTTC. This sequence encodes CASSGSSEETQYF.

The chain links TRBV18 to TRBJ1-2; D uncertain. V lost 6 bases and J lost 8, with 10 bases in between. Germline CDR1 KGHSH, CDR2 LQKENI. The CDR3 length is 11 residues. CDR3 region: CASSRGWGYTF. In DNA form, the CDR3 reads TGTGCCAGCTCTCGAGGTTGGGGCTACACCTTC.

The genes are TRBV2 and TRBJ2-1; D ambiguous. The CDR3 is 14 residues long. CDR1 is SNHLY and CDR2 is FYNNEI in the germline V gene. Trimming took 4 bases from V and 4 from J, leaving 11 bases between them. The CDR3 loop is CASSGATLYNEQFF. CDR3 coding DNA: TGTGCCAGCAGTGGGGCTACACTTTACAATGAGCAGTTCTTC.

The V gene is TRBV27, the J gene TRBJ2-5, with a possible D match to TRBD1 (5 bases). Germline CDR1 reads MNHEY; CDR2 reads SMNVEV (reference sequence). This CDR3 region has 15 residues. The V and J ends lost 5 bases and 5 bases respectively, with 18 bases between them. CDR3 nucleotide sequence: TGTGCCAGCAGTACCGGTGGGGCATTCGGGGAGACCCAGTACTTC. This codes for CASSTGGAFGETQYF.

J is TRBJ1-2 and V is TRBV2; TRBD1 is a possible D gene (5 bases). The CDR3 loop spans 15 amino acids. V dropped 0 bases and J dropped 6 bases, with 14 bases sitting between them. Germline values: CDR1 SNHLY, CDR2 FYNNEI. CDR3: CASSEALLKGDGYTF. In DNA, the CDR3 is TGTGCCAGCAGTGAAGCGCTTCTGAAAGGGGATGGCTACACCTTC.

This clone has a single count. The chain recombines TRBV7-8 with TRBJ1-5; 8 positions match TRBD1. The CDR3 spans 16 residues. The ends lost 4 bases at V and 7 bases at J; junction bases unmatched: 12. Germline CDR1 is SGHVS and CDR2 is FQNEAQ. The DNA for the CDR3 is TGTGCCAGCAGCTCGGACAGGGCGGAGAAAGGACAGCCCCAGCATTTT. Protein: CASSSDRAEKGQPQHF.

The chain uses TRBV5-6 and TRBJ2-7; TRBD2 agrees at 8 bases. Germline CDR1 reads SGHDT; CDR2 reads YYEEEE. Germline trimming cut 4 bases from V and 2 bases from J; bases unmatched to any gene: 5. The CDR3 loop spans 14 amino acids. CDR3 coding DNA: TGTGCCAGCAGCACCCAGCGGGGGACCTACGAGCAGTACTTC. Its protein product is CASSTQRGTYEQYF.

This clone was seen just once. The chain uses TRBV29-1 and TRBJ1-1, with D tentatively TRBD1 (5 bases). Germline CDR1 SQVTM, CDR2 ANQGSEA. The length of the CDR3 is 14 residues. Deletions cut 1 base from V and 4 bases from J, with 13 bases between. The CDR3 region is CSVEVGPGGTEAFF. In DNA form, the CDR3 reads TGCAGCGTTGAAGTGGGGCCTGGCGGCACTGAAGCTTTCTTT.

V usage is TRBV6-1 and J usage is TRBJ2-7, with 9 nucleotides matching TRBD1. V shed 5 bases and J 3 bases; nucleotides not matched to a gene: 5. Germline-derived CDR1 and CDR2 are MNHNS and SASEGT. The CDR3 has 14 amino acids. CDR3 in DNA: TGTGCCAGCAGTTCCCGGGACAGGGTCTACGAGCAGTACTTC. Translating it yields CASSSRDRVYEQYF.

V usage is TRBV4-2 and J usage is TRBJ1-1, with unresolved D. Germline V gene lookup returns CDR1 LGHNA and CDR2 YNFKEQ. V dropped 4 bases and J dropped 2 bases, with 11 bases sitting between them. The CDR3 consists of 14 residues. The CDR3 DNA reads TGTGCCAGCAGCCTAAGCGGAACAAACACTGAAGCTTTCTTT. Its protein product is CASSLSGTNTEAFF.

The genes are TRBV7-2 and TRBJ2-3; the D is unclear. The CDR3 spans 12 residues. V was trimmed by 3 bases and J by 10 bases, leaving 11 bases between them. CDR1 and CDR2 from the germline V gene are SGHTA and FQGNSA. The CDR3 spells CASSFEAMAQYF. CDR3 coding DNA: TGTGCCAGCAGCTTCGAGGCGATGGCGCAGTATTTT.

The rearrangement joins TRBV10-3 to TRBJ1-2; 8 bases map to TRBD1. The V gene's germline CDR1 is ENHRY and CDR2 SYGVKD. The CDR3 sequence is 15 residues long. With V trimmed by 6 bases and J by 6 bases, 12 bases remained unmatched. CDR3 protein: CAIRLTTGVVHGYTF. DNA of the CDR3: TGTGCCATCAGGCTGACGACAGGGGTAGTTCATGGCTACACCTTC.

This chain joins TRBV29-1 and TRBJ1-1, with D possibly TRBD1 on 5 matching bases. The CDR3 is made up of 14 amino acids. V was clipped by 1 base and J by 5 bases, with 14 bases between them. From germline, CDR1 is SQVTM and CDR2 ANQGSEA. The CDR3 DNA reads as TGCAGCGTTGAAGCCCGTGGGGCAAAAACTGAAGCTTTCTTT. The encoded protein is CSVEARGAKTEAFF.

The V gene is TRBV4-1, the J gene TRBJ1-5; tentative D call: TRBD1 (5 bases). CDR1 and CDR2 (germline): MGHRA, YSYEKL. V lost 3 bases and J lost 9, with 12 bases in between. This CDR3 spans 13 amino acids. The chain's CDR3 is CASSHPGPRPQHF. The CDR3 coding sequence is TGCGCCAGCAGCCATCCAGGGCCACGGCCCCAGCATTTT.

V usage is TRBV25-1 and J usage is TRBJ1-4, with a tentative D call TRBD1 (5 bases). V shed 1 base and J shed 10 bases, with 22 bases lying between them. The CDR3 spans 17 residues. Germline V gene data show CDR1 as MGHDK and CDR2 as SYGVNS. CDR3 in amino acids: CASSELVRWPGRRKLFF. DNA of the CDR3: TGTGCCAGCAGTGAATTGGTTCGCTGGCCAGGGCGAAGAAAACTGTTTTTT.

CDR3 sequence: CASSLSSDTQYF. The CDR3 nucleotides are TGTGCCAGCAGCTTGTCATCAGATACGCAGTATTTT. The chain couples TRBV11-3 to TRBJ2-3; D uncertain. V lost 3 bases and J lost 4, with 5 bases in between. The CDR3 runs to 12 residues. The germline gives CDR1 SGHNT, CDR2 YENEEA.

The gene calls are TRBV5-4 and TRBJ2-3, with unresolved D. The CDR3 has 14 residues. V lost 4 bases to trimming and J lost 0 bases, with 9 bases between them. From germline, CDR1 is SGHNT and CDR2 YYREEE (reference sequence). CDR3 sequence reads: CASSPPSSTDTQYF. Here the CDR3 DNA reads TGTGCCAGCAGCCCTCCTAGTAGCACAGATACGCAGTATTTT.

The genes are TRBV4-1 and TRBJ2-7; D is possibly TRBD1 (5 bases). The CDR3 extends over 13 amino acids. From germline, CDR1 is MGHRA and CDR2 YSYEKL. Trimming removed 4 bases at V and 0 bases at J, with 7 bases between. The CDR3 DNA reads TGCGCCAGCAGCCCGACAGTCTCCTACGAGCAGTACTTC. Residues: CASSPTVSYEQYF.

The chain is built from TRBV19 and TRBJ1-2; 10 positions match TRBD1. Losses at the gene ends were 0 bases for V and 2 bases for J; bases not matched to a gene: 3. Germline V gene sequence: CDR1 LNHDA, CDR2 SQIVND (reference sequence). The CDR3 loop spans 16 amino acids. CDR3 nucleotide sequence: TGTGCCAGTAGTATAGATGGACAGGGGGAAAACTATGGCTACACCTTC. It is translated as CASSIDGQGENYGYTF.

CDR3 sequence: CASSQDSRRAQYF. CDR3 in DNA: TGTGCCAGCAGCCAAGATAGCCGGAGGGCCCAGTACTTC. The rearrangement joins TRBV14 to TRBJ2-5; perhaps TRBD2 as D (6 bases). Germline V gene sequence: CDR1 SGHDN, CDR2 FVKESK. The length of the CDR3 is 13 residues. Trimming removed 0 bases at V and 9 bases at J, with 11 bases between. Complete variable domain (other parts from reference TRBV14 and TRBJ2-5): EAGVTQFPSHSVIEKGQTVTLRCDPISGHDNLYWYRRVMGKEIKFLLHFVKESKQDESGMPNNRFLAERTGGTYSTLKVQPAELEDSGVYFCASSQDSRRAQYFGPGTRLLVL.

This chain connects TRBV6-5 to TRBJ1-2; 10 bases align to TRBD1. Trimming took 5 bases from V and 6 from J; bases not matched to a gene: 3. The CDR3 has 13 residues. CDR1 is MNHEY, CDR2 SVGAGI, per germline. The CDR3 nucleotides are TGTGCCAGCAGTCCGGACAGGGGGAATGGCTACACCTTC. Its protein product is CASSPDRGNGYTF.